A selection of T cell receptor beta chains follows, all from one sample in a study of cytomegalovirus exposure and HLA in healthy donors. Repertoires were generated with immunoSEQ multiplex PCR, while TCRdb's copy carries only in-frame clones and drops some. Of 150,000 to 200,000 clones listed, 81% are singletons. Sequencing was done on a sample of PBMCs. All receptors derive from a woman aged 30 to 39 in good health and CMV-seronegative. Each CDR3 is given with its conserved first and last residue. A D gene is named only where the DNA matches it firmly. Size tells how often a clone was seen (once, few, many) or the class of an expanded clone, and some rows leave it out.

clone_size: NA; d_call: NA; j_call: TRBJ1-6; v_call: TRBV7-3; cdr3_aa: CASSLTGSRSYNSPLHF; cdr3_nt: TGTGCCAGCAGCTTAACGGGGAGCCGCTCCTATAATTCACCCCTCCACTTT
clone_size: NA; d_call: TRBD2; j_call: TRBJ2-3; v_call: TRBV28; cdr3_aa: CASSLPTSGLTDTQYF; cdr3_nt: TGTGCCAGCAGTTTACCGACTAGCGGACTCACAGATACGCAGTATTTT
clone_size: NA; d_call: TRBD2; j_call: TRBJ2-1; v_call: TRBV2; cdr3_aa: CASRLAGLNEQFF; cdr3_nt: TGTGCCAGCAGACTAGCGGGACTCAATGAGCAGTTCTTC
clone_size: NA; d_call: NA; j_call: TRBJ2-1; v_call: TRBV7-2; cdr3_aa: CASSFETAGNEQFF; cdr3_nt: TGTGCCAGCAGCTTTGAGACAGCCGGCAATGAGCAGTTCTTC
clone_size: few; d_call: TRBD1; j_call: TRBJ2-7; v_call: TRBV19; cdr3_aa: CASSMTGIDEQYF; cdr3_nt: TGTGCCAGTAGTATGACAGGGATCGACGAGCAGTACTTC
clone_size: NA; d_call: TRBD1; j_call: TRBJ2-1; v_call: TRBV4-1; cdr3_aa: CASSRARDRLYNEQFF; cdr3_nt: TGCGCCAGCAGCCGCGCCCGGGACAGACTCTACAATGAGCAGTTCTTC
clone_size: NA; d_call: NA; j_call: TRBJ2-7; v_call: TRBV6-5; cdr3_aa: CASSSDSFVSYEQYF; cdr3_nt: TGTGCCAGCAGTTCGGACAGTTTTGTCTCCTACGAGCAGTACTTC
clone_size: NA; d_call: NA; j_call: TRBJ1-3; v_call: TRBV2; cdr3_aa: CASSERGTAGNTIYF; cdr3_nt: TGTGCCAGCAGTGAACGGGGGACGGCTGGAAACACCATATATTTT
clone_size: NA; d_call: NA; j_call: TRBJ2-5; v_call: TRBV5-1; cdr3_aa: CASSWAQQQETQYF; cdr3_nt: TGCGCCAGCAGCTGGGCACAACAACAAGAGACCCAGTACTTC
clone_size: NA; d_call: NA; j_call: TRBJ2-1; v_call: TRBV10-3; cdr3_aa: CAISDTSRGSYNEQFF; cdr3_nt: TGTGCCATCAGTGATACTAGCCGCGGCTCCTACAATGAGCAGTTCTTC
clone_size: NA; d_call: NA; j_call: TRBJ1-4; v_call: TRBV25-1; cdr3_aa: CASAPRQLLAKTNEKLFF; cdr3_nt: TGTGCCAGTGCCCCGCGTCAGCTACTAGCGAAAACTAATGAAAAACTGTTTTTT
clone_size: once; d_call: TRBD2; j_call: TRBJ2-7; v_call: TRBV7-2; cdr3_aa: CASSTSGLHPEQYF; cdr3_nt: TGTGCCAGCAGCACTAGCGGGCTCCATCCCGAGCAGTACTTC
clone_size: NA; d_call: TRBD2; j_call: TRBJ2-7; v_call: TRBV28; cdr3_aa: CASSTAGGPGEQYF; cdr3_nt: TGTGCCAGCAGTACAGCGGGGGGGCCGGGCGAGCAGTACTTC
clone_size: once; d_call: TRBD1; j_call: TRBJ2-1; v_call: TRBV5-1; cdr3_aa: CASSLETGVSEQFF; cdr3_nt: TGCGCCAGCAGCCTGGAGACAGGGGTGAGTGAGCAGTTCTTC
clone_size: NA; d_call: TRBD2; j_call: TRBJ2-7; v_call: TRBV7-2; cdr3_aa: CASSFGGSSYEQYF; cdr3_nt: TGTGCCAGCAGCTTCGGGGGGAGCTCCTACGAGCAGTACTTC
clone_size: NA; d_call: NA; j_call: TRBJ2-5; v_call: TRBV2; cdr3_aa: CASDSGLTRETQYF; cdr3_nt: TGTGCCAGCGATAGCGGTCTTACCCGGGAGACCCAGTACTTC